This TCR beta chain comes out of a study of T cells after posttransplantation cyclophosphamide. Study-wide findings and caveats: TRB overlap between skin or GI tissue T cells and blood was limited. Donor CD8+ memory clones often dominated recipient blood repertoires at later times.

Concerning this clone: The antigen remains undetermined.

Assay used: immunoSEQ multiplex PCR; TCRdb lists only in-frame clones, some missing. The table shows around 50,000 clones, with roughly nine tenths occurring only once. This CDR3 contains 17 residues. After removal of 0 bases from V and 0 bases from J, the junction contained 6 bases not matched to a gene. Germline V gene data show CDR1 as SGHRS and CDR2 as YFSETQ. The related graft donor's blood sample was taken on the day of bone marrow donation. Sequenced: PBMCs. The chain links TRBV5-1 to TRBJ2-5; 9 bases are shared with TRBD2. The sequence came from a woman aged 45-60 years in good health and a related stem cell transplant donor. The CDR3 here is CASSLVLAGEYQETQYF. CDR3 sequence (DNA): TGCGCCAGCAGCTTGGTGTTAGCGGGGGAATACCAAGAGACCCAGTACTTC.